This entry features one T cell receptor beta chain sequence. The antigen remains unidentified. This specimen belongs to a study of T cell responses to AZD1222 COVID-19 vaccine. Notes on the study in general: Spike-specific TCR breadth and depth both grew after two AZD1222 doses. Repertoires were obtained only post-peak T cell response. Mostly white British, mostly female donors; authors suggested clonal diversity may be underestimated.

The data were produced by immunoSEQ multiplex PCR, yet TCRdb's version contains in-frame clones alone and is incomplete. The data show approximately 81,000 clones, about nine tenths seen once. Trimming stripped 5 bases from V and 6 bases from J, with 17 bases between. The CDR3 has 15 residues. Germline loops: CDR1 SGDLS, CDR2 YYNGEE. The sample in question was peripheral blood, obtained on day 0 of MenACWY control vaccination. The rearrangement joins TRBV9 to TRBJ2-2; D gene unclear. The clonotype originates from an adult in good health. The CDR3 here is CASSKGLISAGELFF. The CDR3 coding sequence is TGTGCCAGCAGTAAAGGGTTGATCAGTGCCGGGGAGCTGTTTTTT.